The 10 T cell receptor beta chains in this list originate from one sample, sequenced in a study of blood T cell repertoires in COVID-19. Profiled with immunoSEQ multiplex PCR; TCRdb holds only in-frame clones, not every one. The sample contains around 230,000 clones, more than 70% of which appear only once. The specimen was PBMCs or T cells enriched from blood (not recorded which). These receptors were taken from a woman in her thirties or forties with acute COVID-19.

V usage is TRBV18 and J usage is TRBJ2-7; 8 bases fit TRBD2. The germline gives CDR1 KGHSH, CDR2 LQKENI. V lost 0 bases and J lost 1; bases outside the gene matches: 2. The CDR3 spans 15 residues. The CDR3 DNA reads as TGTGCCAGCTCACCACCGCCGGGAGGGTCCTACGAGCAGTACGTC. This translates into CASSPPPGGSYEQYV.

This clone came up a few times. This sequence joins TRBV27 and TRBJ1-1; D gene unclear. Between the trimmed V and J ends, which lost 8 bases and 5 bases, there was a span of 9 bases. The CDR3 covers 11 residues. The germline gives CDR1 MNHEY, CDR2 SMNVEV (reference sequence). CDR3 in DNA: TGTGCCAGCTCGCCGGGGACTGAAGCTTTCTTT. Amino acid sequence: CASSPGTEAFF.

The V call is TRBV14, the J call TRBJ2-7; TRBD2 might be the D (6 bases). The CDR3 extends over 14 amino acids. Germline V gene sequence: CDR1 SGHDN, CDR2 FVKESK. Trimming left V 1 base short and J 4 bases short, with 11 bases between. The CDR3 loop is CASSQGGMGYEQYF. Written as DNA, the CDR3 is TGTGCCAGCAGCCAAGGCGGGATGGGGTACGAGCAGTACTTC.

This chain links TRBV15 with TRBJ1-6; no reliable D call. With 1 base removed from V and 6 bases from J, the gap between germline ends came to 13 bases. The CDR3 extends over 16 amino acids. The germline V gene has CDR1 LNHNV and CDR2 YYDKDF (reference sequence). CDR3 region: CATSRGEAAANSPLHF. The CDR3 DNA is TGTGCCACCAGCAGAGGTGAGGCGGCAGCTAATTCACCCCTCCACTTT.

The chain employs TRBV30 and TRBJ1-4; the D gene is possibly TRBD1 (5 bases). Germline V lookup: CDR1 GTSNPN, CDR2 SVGIG (reference sequence). The CDR3 has 15 amino acids. V lost 0 bases, J lost 5 bases, and 13 bases lay in between. The DNA for the CDR3 is TGTGCCTGGAGTGTAAAGGCAGGGATGAATGAAAAACTGTTTTTT. This codes for CAWSVKAGMNEKLFF.

This clone was counted between two and nine times. The rearrangement joins TRBV12-5 to TRBJ1-1; tentative D call: TRBD1 (6 bases). The CDR3 is made up of 14 amino acids. Germline V gene data show CDR1 as LGHNT and CDR2 as FRNRAP. V shed 3 bases and J shed 4 bases, with 12 bases lying between them. CDR3 in DNA: TGTGCTAGTGGTTTAAGGGGGGGGTTCACTGAAGCTTTCTTT. Translated, it gives CASGLRGGFTEAFF.

This clone was recorded only once. The chain links TRBV7-9 to TRBJ2-6, with 9 positions matching TRBD2. The germline V gene encodes CDR1 SEHNR and CDR2 FQNEAQ (reference sequence). The CDR3 runs to 17 residues. V lost 9 bases, J lost 0 bases, and 9 bases stayed unmatched. CDR3 nucleotides: TGTGCCAGTTTGCAGCGGGAGGTCTCCTCTGGGGCCAACGTCCTGACTTTC. Its protein product is CASLQREVSSGANVLTF.

Here the CDR3 reads CSASPLDTQYF. For the CDR3, the DNA is TGCAGTGCCTCTCCTCTAGATACGCAGTATTTT. The rearrangement uses TRBV20-1 and TRBJ2-3; D gene unclear. The CDR3 loop spans 11 amino acids. Germline assignment: CDR1 DFQATT and CDR2 SNEGSKA (reference sequence). V dropped 6 bases and J dropped 5 bases, with 9 bases sitting between them.

The CDR3 DNA sequence: TGTGCCAGTAGTGGGGGACAGGGGTTTCAGCCCCAGCATTTT. Its translation: CASSGGQGFQPQHF. The rearrangement joins TRBV19 to TRBJ1-5; TRBD1 aligns across 10 bases. J was trimmed by 6 bases and V by 5 bases; bases with no gene match: 4. This CDR3 comprises 14 residues. The germline CDR1 and CDR2 sequences are LNHDA and SQIVND (reference sequence).

In DNA, the CDR3 is TGTGCCAGCAGCCTGGCTTATGAAAAACTGTTTTTT. It encodes CASSLAYEKLFF. The chain links TRBV5-5 to TRBJ1-4; unclear D gene. The CDR3 extends over 12 amino acids. V lost 4 bases, J lost 6 bases, and 7 bases lay in between. Germline V gene lookup returns CDR1 SGHKS and CDR2 YYEKEE (reference sequence).